This T cell receptor (beta chain) is drawn from a study of human T cells and chemical hapten exposure (dated by TCRdb to the early 2020s). About the study as a whole: For sensitization, 2% DPC in acetone was applied to a roughly 2 cm by roughly 2 cm area of upper inner arm skin. Patch testing on the upper back used Finn chambers containing 0.01% DPC, with scoring done after 6 days according to International Contact Dermatitis Research Group standards. Throughout the approximately 22-week study period, patients were also given weekly therapeutic DPC doses on the scalp. Alopecia areata with under or over 50% scalp involvement, alopecia totalis and alopecia universalis were represented in the patient cohort, which was mostly female. Blood samples were taken from patients before sensitization (week 0) and then at 2, 6 and about 24 weeks after DPC sensitization. Libraries were pooled for sequencing, and variation in per-sample TCR yields was attributed mainly to small differences in library volumes within the pool. Peripheral blood TCR repertoire changes were tracked in vivo in alopecia patients during primary and secondary sensitization to the hapten diphenylcyclopropenone (DPC). About 28 alopecia patients gave blood for TCR sequencing at one to four time points (pre-sensitization, 2, 6 and 24 weeks). The paper's findings and limits, for the study overall: Significantly more large CDR3 similarity clusters were formed by expanded TCRs than by pre-sensitization or healthy control sets, consistent with antigen-driven responses. Patch test score correlated positively with the number of PT1 expanded TCRs, reaching significance at thresholds 8, 16 and 32 but not at 4. No change with DPC sensitization was found in the number of TCRs above 1 in 1000 frequency, and no evidence of global repertoire structure alterations was found. After repeated subsampling, the strength of the expansion versus patch-test correlation and the threshold at which it became significant changed. All patients had alopecia, a presumed autoimmune disease, so their immune response might differ from that of healthy individuals.

The time point label corresponds to: pre-sensitization, week 0. The intended sense of this specimen's treatment or condition label: therapeutic diphenylcyclopropenone sensitization with weekly scalp DPC. Blood at each patch-test visit was drawn before the patch test was applied. Patients were considered eligible if aged 18 to 70, diagnosed with alopecia and deemed suitable for DPC therapy, and patients were excluded if pregnant. Unfractionated whole blood was collected in Tempus Blood RNA tubes, and total RNA was extracted from that blood. Library generation was performed with RACE. Instrument used: NextSeq 500. Library preparation attached unique molecular identifiers to individual cDNA molecules for quantitative, reproducible TCR counting. Both TCR alpha and TCR beta chains were sequenced from each blood RNA sample. Under the source paper's analysis protocol: A median of approximately 100,000 TCRs per sample was observed, with a range of 23,224 to 690,600. V, J and CDR3 annotation of the TCR reads was carried out using the Decombinator software suite. For PS versus PT1 abundance plots, all samples were subsampled to the same number of TCRs (28,000). TCRs were defined as expanded if absent before sensitization and observed at least eight times at the 2-week time point. TCRdb passed the public sequencing reads through fastp at Q25 and MiXCR, retaining productive beta sequences. Duplicate CDR3 protein sequences are folded into a single record with the most common DNA and genes. For this entry, the V and J calls and clone size follow TCRdb and not the study's own pipeline. Within this sample are 80,000 to 95,000 distinct CDR3 sequences, with 9.6% of them counted one time only. Around 4% of the sample is taken by the ten largest.

This clonotype was seen ten or more times. Its target antigen remains unknown. No base quality values were provided; no much bigger clone lies one nucleotide off. The CDR3 numbers 14 residues from cysteine through phenylalanine. The entry retains the CDR3 DNA only, 42 bases that are in frame from base 1. V lost 4 bases and J lost 2 bases; the stretch between them is 12 bases long. The germline V gene encodes CDR1 SNHLY and CDR2 FYNNEI. The rearranged segments are TRBV2 and TRBJ2-7; a tentative D match to TRBD1 spans 5 bases. The receptor's source is a woman aged 40 to 50 with alopecia areata. Some clones in this sample may be carry-over from other donors' samples. The source material was whole blood, sampled in connection with sensitization to the hapten diphenylcyclopropenone (DPC). The CDR3 protein is CASSVRQGAYEQYF. The DNA sequence is TGTGCCAGCAGTGTTAGGCAGGGCGCCTACGAGCAGTACTTC.